The clone carrying this TCR beta chain was found once. Its cognate antigen is unknown. This sample was taken from a study of T cell repertoires in cytomegalovirus infection. The wider study: The authors relied on CMV epitopes, both recently identified HLA-C-restricted and well-studied HLA-B-restricted. Evidence of both CMV infection and a matching HLA type came from public TCR beta signatures. Findings and caveats of the study: Clonotypes of TCR beta that were HLA-C-restricted and CMV-specific dominated the ex vivo response. Summed frequency of public TCR beta families distinguished CMV carriers with the relevant HLA.

From germline, CDR1 is MDHEN and CDR2 SYDVKM. Trimming stripped 6 bases from V and 7 bases from J, with 27 bases between. The CDR3 runs to 17 residues. MiXCR, applied by TCRdb to the reads, yields one record per CDR3 protein. The sample includes around 200,000 distinct CDR3 sequences, 35% to 40% of them seen just once. The specimen comprised CD8+ T cells from cultured PBMCs, sampled from culture after CMV antigen stimulation. V is TRBV28 and J is TRBJ1-1; D is perhaps TRBD1 (5 bases). This sequence was found in a human donor in good health (CMV status not recorded). Some clones in this sample may be carry-over from other donors' samples. In DNA form, the CDR3 reads TGTGCCAGCAGCCTTCCTACCTGGGGGGAACGGCGGATTGAAGCTTTCTTT. The encoded protein is CASSLPTWGERRIEAFF.